The clone carrying this TCR beta chain was detected many times. This specimen comes from a study of T-cell reconstitution after alpha-beta-depleted transplantation in children. The CDR3 length is 15 residues. Germline V CDR1 and CDR2: DFQATT, SNEGSKA (reference sequence). V shed 8 bases, J shed 8 bases, and the junction held 16 bases outside the gene matches. TCRbeta library construction was performed incorporating unique molecular identifiers. TCRdb itself ran the PCR reads through MiXCR, one entry per CDR3 protein. This table holds some 240,000 distinct CDR3 sequences, more than 10% found once. This TCR came from a human donor who donated a stem cell graft to a child with acute lymphoblastic leukemia. The source was PBMCs from the stem cell graft donor, collected from the stem cell graft. The chain links TRBV20-1 to TRBJ2-1; TRBD2 aligns across 9 bases. CDR3 amino acids: CSTSRLAGILDEQFF. The CDR3 coding sequence is TGCAGTACTTCCAGGCTAGCGGGAATCCTTGATGAGCAGTTCTTC.